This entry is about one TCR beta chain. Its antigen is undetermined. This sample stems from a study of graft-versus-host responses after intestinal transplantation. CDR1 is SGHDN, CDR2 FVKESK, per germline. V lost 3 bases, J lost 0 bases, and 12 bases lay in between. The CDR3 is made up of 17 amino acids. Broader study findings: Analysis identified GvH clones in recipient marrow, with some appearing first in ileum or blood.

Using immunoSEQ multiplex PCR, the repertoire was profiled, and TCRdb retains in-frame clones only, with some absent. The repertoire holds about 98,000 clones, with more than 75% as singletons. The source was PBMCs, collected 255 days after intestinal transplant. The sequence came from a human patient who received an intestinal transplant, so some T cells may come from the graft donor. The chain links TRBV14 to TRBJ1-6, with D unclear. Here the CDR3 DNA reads TGTGCCAGCAGCCACGGGAAAGGGAGCTCCTATAATTCACCCCTCCACTTT. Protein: CASSHGKGSSYNSPLHF. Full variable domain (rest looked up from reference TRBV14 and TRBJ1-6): EAGVTQFPSHSVIEKGQTVTLRCDPISGHDNLYWYRRVMGKEIKFLLHFVKESKQDESGMPNNRFLAERTGGTYSTLKVQPAELEDSGVYFCASSHGKGSSYNSPLHFGNGTRLTVT.